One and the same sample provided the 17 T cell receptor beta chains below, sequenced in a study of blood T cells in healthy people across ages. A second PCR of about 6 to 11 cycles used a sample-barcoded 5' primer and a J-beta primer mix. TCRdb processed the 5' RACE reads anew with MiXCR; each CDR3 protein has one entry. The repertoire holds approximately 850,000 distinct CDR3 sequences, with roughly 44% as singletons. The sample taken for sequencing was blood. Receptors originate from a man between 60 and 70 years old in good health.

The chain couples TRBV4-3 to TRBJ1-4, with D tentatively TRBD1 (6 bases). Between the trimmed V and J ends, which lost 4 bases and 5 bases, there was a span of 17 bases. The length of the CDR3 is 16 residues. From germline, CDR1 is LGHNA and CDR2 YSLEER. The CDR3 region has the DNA TGCGCCAGCAGCCCCTACCGACAGGCGACGAATGAAAAACTGTTTTTT. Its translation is CASSPYRQATNEKLFF.

The CDR3: CASSLSPGGPWNEQYF. The CDR3 DNA reads TGTGCCAGCAGCTTAAGCCCGGGGGGGCCTTGGAATGAGCAGTACTTC. V is TRBV7-3 and J is TRBJ2-4; the match to TRBD2 covers 8 bases. J was trimmed by 13 bases and V by 1 base; bases with no gene match: 15. This CDR3 has 16 residues. The germline V gene encodes CDR1 SGHTA and CDR2 FQGTGA.

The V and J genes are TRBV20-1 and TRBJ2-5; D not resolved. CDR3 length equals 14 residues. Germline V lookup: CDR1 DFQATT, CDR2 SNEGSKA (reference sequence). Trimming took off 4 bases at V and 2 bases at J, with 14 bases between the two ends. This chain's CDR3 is CSANRVSTQETQYF. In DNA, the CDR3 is TGCAGTGCTAACCGCGTCAGTACTCAAGAGACCCAGTACTTC.

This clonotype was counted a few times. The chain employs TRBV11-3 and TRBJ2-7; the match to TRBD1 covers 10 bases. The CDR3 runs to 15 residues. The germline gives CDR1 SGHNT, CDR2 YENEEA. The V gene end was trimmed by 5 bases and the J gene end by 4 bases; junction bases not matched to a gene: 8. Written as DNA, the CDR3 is TGTGCCAGCAGCGATCCGGGACAGGGGATGTACGAGCAGTACTTC. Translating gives CASSDPGQGMYEQYF. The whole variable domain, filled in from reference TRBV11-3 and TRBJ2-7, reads EAGVVQSPRYKIIEKKQPVAFWCNPISGHNTLYWYLQNLGQGPELLIRYENEEAVDDSQLPKDRFSAERLKGVDSTLKIQPAELGDSAVYLCASSDPGQGMYEQYFGPGTRLTVT.

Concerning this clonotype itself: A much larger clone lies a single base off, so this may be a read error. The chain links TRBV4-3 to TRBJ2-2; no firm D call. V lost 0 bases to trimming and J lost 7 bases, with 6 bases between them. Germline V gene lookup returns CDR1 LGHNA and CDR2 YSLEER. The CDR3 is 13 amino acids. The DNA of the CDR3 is TGCGCCAGCAGCCAAGATAGGATCGGGGAGCTGTTTTTT. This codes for CASSQDRIGELFF.

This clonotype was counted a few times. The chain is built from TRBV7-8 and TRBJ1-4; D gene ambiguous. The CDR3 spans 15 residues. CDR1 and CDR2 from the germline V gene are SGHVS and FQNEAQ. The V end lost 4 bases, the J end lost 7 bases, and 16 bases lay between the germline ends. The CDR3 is CASSSGIIPGEKLFF. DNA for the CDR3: TGTGCCAGCAGCTCAGGAATCATCCCAGGTGAAAAACTGTTTTTT.

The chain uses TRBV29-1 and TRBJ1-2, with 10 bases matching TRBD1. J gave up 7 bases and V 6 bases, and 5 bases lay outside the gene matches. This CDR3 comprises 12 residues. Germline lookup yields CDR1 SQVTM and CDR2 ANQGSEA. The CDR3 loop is CSVGGQGSGYTF. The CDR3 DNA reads TGCAGCGTGGGGGGACAGGGGTCTGGCTACACCTTC. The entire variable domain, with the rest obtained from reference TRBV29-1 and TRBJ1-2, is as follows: SAVISQKPSRDICQRGTSLTIQCQVDSQVTMMFWYRQQPGQSLTLIATANQGSEATYESGFVIDKFPISRPNLTFSTLTVSNMSPEDSSIYLCSVGGQGSGYTFGSGTRLTVV.

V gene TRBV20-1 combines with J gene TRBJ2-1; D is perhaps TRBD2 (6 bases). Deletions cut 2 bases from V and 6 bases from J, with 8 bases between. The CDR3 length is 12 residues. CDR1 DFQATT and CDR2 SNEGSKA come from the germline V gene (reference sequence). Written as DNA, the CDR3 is TGCAGTGCTAGACTTAGCGGCAATGAGCAGTTCTTC. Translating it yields CSARLSGNEQFF.

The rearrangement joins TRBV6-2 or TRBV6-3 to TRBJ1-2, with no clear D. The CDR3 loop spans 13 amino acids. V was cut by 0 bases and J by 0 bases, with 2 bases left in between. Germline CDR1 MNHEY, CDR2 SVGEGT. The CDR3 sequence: CASSYSSNYGYTF. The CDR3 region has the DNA TGTGCCAGCAGTTACTCGTCTAACTATGGCTACACCTTC.

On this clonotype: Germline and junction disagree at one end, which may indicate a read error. The DNA of the CDR3 is TGCAGCGTTGAATCCCCCGACAGGGCGGAAGATTTCTTT. This encodes CSVESPDRAEDFF. The rearrangement joins TRBV29-1 to TRBJ1-1; 7 nucleotides align to TRBD1. CDR3 length: 13 amino acids. The germline CDR1 and CDR2 sequences are SQVTM and ANQGSEA.

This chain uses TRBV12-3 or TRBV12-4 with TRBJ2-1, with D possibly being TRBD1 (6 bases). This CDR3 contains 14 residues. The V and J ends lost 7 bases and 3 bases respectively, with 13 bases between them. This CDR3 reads CASTPGTFYNEQFF. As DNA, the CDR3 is TGTGCCAGCACTCCCGGGACATTCTACAATGAGCAGTTCTTC.

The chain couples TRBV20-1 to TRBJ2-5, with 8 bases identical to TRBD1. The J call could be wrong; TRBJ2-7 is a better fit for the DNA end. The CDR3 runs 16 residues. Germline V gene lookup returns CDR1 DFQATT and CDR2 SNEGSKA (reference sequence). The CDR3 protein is CSALTFGRTGYYEQYF. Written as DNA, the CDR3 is TGCAGTGCTTTAACCTTTGGTAGGACAGGGTACTACGAGCAGTACTTC.

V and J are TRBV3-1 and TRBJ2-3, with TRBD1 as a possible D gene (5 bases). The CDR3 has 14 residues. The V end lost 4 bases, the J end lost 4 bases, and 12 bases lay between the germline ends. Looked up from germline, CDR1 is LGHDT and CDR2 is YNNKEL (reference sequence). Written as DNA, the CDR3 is TGTGCCAGCAGCCCAGGGTCATCGGCAGATACGCAGTATTTT. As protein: CASSPGSSADTQYF.

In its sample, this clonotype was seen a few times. For the CDR3, the DNA is TGTGCCTGGAAGGTGACCTCTGGGGCCAACGTCCTGACTTTC. It specifies CAWKVTSGANVLTF. This sequence joins TRBV30 and TRBJ2-6, with unresolved D. The V and J ends lost 4 bases and 0 bases respectively, with 7 bases between them. The CDR3 length is 14 residues. Germline V gene lookup returns CDR1 GTSNPN and CDR2 SVGIG (reference sequence).

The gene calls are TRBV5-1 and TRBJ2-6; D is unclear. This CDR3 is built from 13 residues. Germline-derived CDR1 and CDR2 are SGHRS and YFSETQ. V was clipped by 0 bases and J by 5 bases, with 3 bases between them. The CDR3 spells CASSLEWANVLTF. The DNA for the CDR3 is TGCGCCAGCAGCTTGGAGTGGGCCAACGTCCTGACTTTC.

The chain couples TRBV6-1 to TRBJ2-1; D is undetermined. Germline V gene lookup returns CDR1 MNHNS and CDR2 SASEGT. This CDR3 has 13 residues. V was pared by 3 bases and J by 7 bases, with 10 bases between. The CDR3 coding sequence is TGTGCCAGCAGTGAGGTTCCAAAAAATGAGCAGTTCTTC. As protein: CASSEVPKNEQFF.

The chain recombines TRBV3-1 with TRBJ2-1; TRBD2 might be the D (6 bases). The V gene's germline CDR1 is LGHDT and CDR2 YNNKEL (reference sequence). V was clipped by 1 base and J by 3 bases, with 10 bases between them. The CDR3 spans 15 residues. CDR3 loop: CASSQGGDFYNEQFF. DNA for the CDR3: TGTGCCAGCAGCCAAGGTGGGGACTTCTACAATGAGCAGTTCTTC.